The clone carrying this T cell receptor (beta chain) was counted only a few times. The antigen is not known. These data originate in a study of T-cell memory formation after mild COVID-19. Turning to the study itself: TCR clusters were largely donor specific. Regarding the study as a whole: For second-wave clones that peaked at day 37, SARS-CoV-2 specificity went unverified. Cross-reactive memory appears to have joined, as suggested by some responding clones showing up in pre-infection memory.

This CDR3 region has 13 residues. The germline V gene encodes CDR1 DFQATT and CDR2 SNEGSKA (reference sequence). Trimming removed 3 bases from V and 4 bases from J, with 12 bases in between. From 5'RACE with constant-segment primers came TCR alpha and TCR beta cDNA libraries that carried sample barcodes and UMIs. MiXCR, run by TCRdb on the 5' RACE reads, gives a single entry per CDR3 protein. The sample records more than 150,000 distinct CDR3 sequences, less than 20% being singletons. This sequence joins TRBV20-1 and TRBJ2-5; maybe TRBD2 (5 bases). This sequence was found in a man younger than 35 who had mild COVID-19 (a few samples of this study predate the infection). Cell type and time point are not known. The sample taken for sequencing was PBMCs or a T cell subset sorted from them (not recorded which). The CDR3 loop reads CSARRVLRETQYF. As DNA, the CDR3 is TGCAGTGCTAGGAGGGTGTTGAGAGAGACCCAGTACTTC.